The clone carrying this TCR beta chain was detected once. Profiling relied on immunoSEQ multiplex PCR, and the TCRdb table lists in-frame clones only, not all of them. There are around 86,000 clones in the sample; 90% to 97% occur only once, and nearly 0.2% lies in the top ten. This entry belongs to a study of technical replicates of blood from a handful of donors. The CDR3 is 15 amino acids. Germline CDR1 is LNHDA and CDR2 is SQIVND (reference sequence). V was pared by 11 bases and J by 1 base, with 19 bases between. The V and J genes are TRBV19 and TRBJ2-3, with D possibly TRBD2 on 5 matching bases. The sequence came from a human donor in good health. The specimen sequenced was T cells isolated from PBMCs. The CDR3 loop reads CALPRTAPGTDTQYF. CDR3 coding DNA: TGTGCCTTACCGAGGACTGCGCCGGGCACAGATACGCAGTATTTT.